The 23 T cell receptor beta chains below come from one sample, sequenced in a study of cytomegalovirus exposure and HLA in healthy donors. Vbeta (60) and Jbeta (13) primers were used in the PCR. Libraries were prepared by immunoSEQ multiplex PCR; TCRdb keeps only in-frame clonotypes and omits some of them. The sample records about 110,000 clones, around four fifths being singletons. Material: PBMCs. All receptors come from a man younger than 40 in good health and CMV-seropositive.

This clone appeared once. As DNA, the CDR3 is TGTGCCAGCAGCCCTATTACAGGGAGTCCCGGGGAGCTGTTTTTT. This encodes CASSPITGSPGELFF. The chain recombines TRBV7-9 with TRBJ2-2; D is possibly TRBD1 (6 bases). Germline CDR1 reads SEHNR; CDR2 reads FQNEAQ (reference sequence). Trimming pared 5 bases from V and 6 bases from J, leaving 16 bases between. The length of the CDR3 is 15 residues.

The chain recombines TRBV7-9 with TRBJ2-1; the match to TRBD1 covers 8 bases. This CDR3 is built from 15 residues. The V gene end was trimmed by 4 bases and the J gene end by 4 bases; junction bases not matched to a gene: 6. The V gene's germline CDR1 is SEHNR and CDR2 FQNEAQ (reference sequence). CDR3 sequence reads: CASSYKDRAYNEQFF. The CDR3 bases are TGTGCCAGCAGCTACAAGGACAGGGCTTACAATGAGCAGTTCTTC. The whole variable domain, remainder taken from reference TRBV7-9 and TRBJ2-1, is DTGVSQNPRHKITKRGQNVTFRCDPISEHNRLYWYRQTLGQGPEFLTYFQNEAQLEKSRLLSDRFSAERPKGSFSTLEIQRTEQGDSAMYLCASSYKDRAYNEQFFGPGTRLTVL.

This chain joins TRBV4-1 and TRBJ2-1, with 12 positions matching TRBD2. Germline lookup yields CDR1 MGHRA and CDR2 YSYEKL. V gave up 6 bases and J gave up 0 bases; unmatched junction bases: 3. The CDR3 spans 16 residues. The CDR3 spells CASRGLAGSSYNEQFF. The CDR3, as DNA: TGCGCCAGCAGAGGACTAGCGGGGAGCTCCTACAATGAGCAGTTCTTC.

The chain uses TRBV25-1 and TRBJ1-1; D unclear. V was cut by 4 bases and J by 1 base, with 7 bases left in between. Per germline, CDR1 MGHDK and CDR2 SYGVNS. The CDR3 extends over 13 amino acids. The CDR3 region is CASSGPGNTEAFF. The CDR3, as DNA: TGTGCCAGCAGTGGACCGGGGAACACTGAAGCTTTCTTT.

The J gene is TRBJ2-5, the V gene TRBV6-5; TRBD2 agrees at 8 bases. V dropped 7 bases and J dropped 5; count of bases not matched to a gene: 12. Per the germline V gene, CDR1 is MNHEY and CDR2 is SVGAGI. CDR3 length: 15 amino acids. The CDR3 here is CASTRTRGGRETQYF. DNA for the CDR3: TGTGCCAGCACTCGGACACGGGGGGGGCGGGAGACCCAGTACTTC.

There are a few counts of this clone. V usage is TRBV7-9 and J usage is TRBJ1-1; 10 bases map to TRBD1. The germline V gene encodes CDR1 SEHNR and CDR2 FQNEAQ (reference sequence). CDR3 length equals 15 residues. V lost 5 bases to trimming and J lost 1 base; unmatched junction nucleotides: 4. This chain's CDR3 is CASSQGDRGNTEAFF. CDR3 DNA sequence: TGTGCCAGCAGCCAAGGGGACAGGGGGAACACTGAAGCTTTCTTT.

This chain's CDR3 is CAWSVHSNQPQHF. CDR3 nucleotide sequence: TGTGCCTGGAGTGTCCACTCCAATCAGCCCCAGCATTTT. The rearrangement uses TRBV30 and TRBJ1-5, with D uncertain. The CDR3 loop spans 13 amino acids. Germline V gene data show CDR1 as GTSNPN and CDR2 as SVGIG (reference sequence). The V gene lost 0 bases and the J gene lost 3 bases, with 6 bases spanning the gap.

There are a few counts of this clone. The chain recombines TRBV10-2 with TRBJ2-1; D is perhaps TRBD2 (5 bases). CDR1 WSHSY and CDR2 SAAADI come from the germline V gene. Deletions cut 5 bases from V and 5 bases from J, with 7 bases between. The CDR3 runs 12 residues. The CDR3 sequence: CASSRLNNEQFF. CDR3 sequence (DNA): TGCGCCAGCAGTCGACTAAACAATGAGCAGTTCTTC.

J is TRBJ1-2 and V is TRBV2, with TRBD1 matching over 10 bases. The CDR3 totals 16 residues. V lost 8 bases to trimming and J lost 4 bases; unmatched junction nucleotides: 13. In germline, CDR1 is SNHLY, CDR2 FYNNEI. The CDR3 DNA is TGTGCCAGCCCACTTGGGACAGGGGACTTCCTCTATGGCTACACCTTC. This gives the protein CASPLGTGDFLYGYTF.

V usage is TRBV11-2 and J usage is TRBJ2-7; no reliable D call. V was trimmed by 1 base and J by 2 bases, leaving 12 bases between them. The germline V gene encodes CDR1 SGHAT and CDR2 FQNNGV. The CDR3 has 15 amino acids. CDR3 in amino acids: CASSLVASRAYEQYF. The CDR3 coding sequence is TGTGCCAGCAGCTTAGTGGCCTCCCGGGCCTACGAGCAGTACTTC.

V is TRBV28 and J is TRBJ2-3, with D tentatively TRBD1 (5 bases). CDR3 length: 12 amino acids. Trimming cost V 8 bases and J 2 bases, with 8 bases left between them. From germline, CDR1 is MDHEN and CDR2 SYDVKM. DNA for the CDR3: TGTGCCAGCGCAGGGAACACAGATACGCAGTATTTT. It is translated as CASAGNTDTQYF.

The chain links TRBV7-8 to TRBJ1-1; TRBD1 matches at 7 bases. The junction had 9 bases not matched to a gene; V was cut back by 6 bases and J by 2 bases. Germline assignment: CDR1 SGHVS and CDR2 FQNEAQ. The CDR3 covers 15 residues. The CDR3 nucleotides are TGTGCCAGCAGATACACAGGGGAGGTTAACACTGAAGCTTTCTTT. It is translated as CASRYTGEVNTEAFF. The whole variable domain, remainder taken from reference TRBV7-8 and TRBJ1-1, is GAGVSQSPRYKVAKRGQDVALRCDPISGHVSLFWYQQALGQGPEFLTYFQNEAQLDKSGLPSDRFFAERPEGSVSTLKIQRTQQEDSAVYLCASRYTGEVNTEAFFGQGTRLTVV.

CDR3 in amino acids: CASSLVTGLNTEAFF. The CDR3 DNA is TGTGCCAGCAGCTTAGTGACAGGATTGAACACTGAAGCTTTCTTT. This chain connects TRBV7-9 to TRBJ1-1, with a weak D call TRBD1 (6 bases). CDR3 size: 15 residues. The germline V gene has CDR1 SEHNR and CDR2 FQNEAQ (reference sequence). V lost 1 base and J lost 0, with 9 bases in between.

The chain links TRBV13 to TRBJ2-1; 9 nucleotides match TRBD2. Germline CDR1 reads PRHDT; CDR2 reads FYEKMQ (reference sequence). Unmatched junction bases numbered 11, after V lost 5 bases and J lost 9 bases. The CDR3 contains 15 residues. CDR3 sequence reads: CASSRGGRGGFEQFF. The CDR3 coding sequence is TGTGCCAGCAGCCGCGGGGGGCGGGGGGGCTTTGAGCAGTTCTTC.

On this clone itself: Within the sample, other DNA sequences also encode this same CDR3. This rearrangement joins TRBV18 to TRBJ1-2, with 7 bases matching TRBD1. V shed 3 bases, J shed 4 bases, and the junction held 5 bases outside the gene matches. Looked up from germline, CDR1 is KGHSH and CDR2 is LQKENI. This CDR3 is built from 14 residues. The CDR3 loop reads CASSPDRPIYGYTF. The CDR3, as DNA: TGTGCCAGCTCACCGGACAGGCCAATCTATGGCTACACCTTC.

The chain uses TRBV30 and TRBJ1-1, with a weak D call TRBD1 (5 bases). The CDR3 loop spans 17 amino acids. V was pared by 4 bases and J by 1 base, with 22 bases between. Germline-derived CDR1 and CDR2 are GTSNPN and SVGIG (reference sequence). The CDR3 sequence: CAWTARQGGRRNTEAFF. The CDR3 region has the DNA TGTGCCTGGACCGCCCGGCAGGGAGGTCGTAGGAACACTGAAGCTTTCTTT.

The chain is built from TRBV14 and TRBJ1-6; 7 bases match TRBD1. The CDR3 runs to 15 residues. J lost 6 bases, V lost 4 bases, and 6 bases had no gene match. CDR1 and CDR2 from the germline V gene are SGHDN and FVKESK. The CDR3 here is CASSPGQGVNSPLHF. CDR3 coding DNA: TGTGCCAGCAGCCCCGGCCAGGGGGTTAATTCACCCCTCCACTTT.

The J gene is TRBJ2-1, the V gene TRBV7-6, with a tentative D call TRBD1 (6 bases). CDR1 SGHVS and CDR2 FNYEAQ come from the germline V gene. The CDR3 spans 16 residues. With 1 base removed from V and 5 bases from J, the gap between germline ends came to 15 bases. CDR3 nucleotide sequence: TGTGCCAGCAGCTTAGGAGGGGGTCCCGCGCACAATGAGCAGTTCTTC. This sequence encodes CASSLGGGPAHNEQFF.

The chain carries TRBV29-1 and TRBJ1-2, with TRBD1 matching 11 bases. V trimming: 6 bases; J trimming: 6 bases; junction bases outside the gene matches: 9. Germline CDR1 SQVTM, CDR2 ANQGSEA. The CDR3 length is 14 residues. The CDR3 region has the DNA TGCAGCGTAGCTTGGGACAGGGGGATGGATGGCTACACCTTC. Residues: CSVAWDRGMDGYTF.

The sample holds one count of this clone. The chain has TRBV27 and TRBJ1-6, with D possibly matching TRBD1 (6 bases). Per germline, CDR1 MNHEY and CDR2 SMNVEV (reference sequence). With 5 bases removed from V and 7 bases from J, the gap between germline ends came to 15 bases. The CDR3 totals 15 residues. CDR3 residues: CASSPQGKLNSPLHF. The CDR3 DNA sequence: TGTGCCAGCAGTCCCCAGGGGAAACTAAATTCACCCCTCCACTTT.

The chain has TRBV27 and TRBJ2-1, with TRBD2 as a possible D gene (6 bases). V shed 3 bases and J shed 3 bases, with 12 bases lying between them. CDR1 and CDR2 (germline): MNHEY, SMNVEV (reference sequence). CDR3 length equals 15 residues. The CDR3 here is CASSFAGFDYNEQFF. The CDR3 nucleotides read TGTGCCAGCAGTTTTGCGGGATTCGACTACAATGAGCAGTTCTTC.

V gene TRBV29-1 combines with J gene TRBJ2-1; the match to TRBD2 covers 10 bases. The CDR3 sequence is 13 residues long. Germline V CDR1 and CDR2: SQVTM, ANQGSEA. Trimming took 2 bases from V and 7 from J; bases not matched to a gene: 2. This CDR3 reads CSVESGGANEQFF. The CDR3 DNA is TGCAGCGTTGAAAGCGGGGGGGCGAATGAGCAGTTCTTC.

V usage is TRBV4-1 and J usage is TRBJ2-5; 9 nucleotides agree with TRBD2. Trimming at V came to 4 bases and at J to 1 base, leaving 4 bases not matched to a gene. From germline, CDR1 is MGHRA and CDR2 YSYEKL. This CDR3 is 15 amino acids long. CDR3 nucleotides: TGCGCCAGCAGCCCCCTAGCGGGGATCCAAGAGACCCAGTACTTC. Translating it yields CASSPLAGIQETQYF.